These T cell receptor beta chains were read from a single sample in a study of Graves' ophthalmopathy and Graves' hyperthyroidism. TCRdb fed the multiplex PCR reads into MiXCR, producing one record per CDR3 protein. The sample lists about 1.1 million distinct CDR3 sequences; roughly 35% were seen once. Sample: peripheral blood or thyroid tissue (not recorded which). The receptors were sampled from an adult man with Graves' hyperthyroidism. The CDR3 runs from the conserved cysteine through the conserved F or W. A D gene is named only where the DNA matches it firmly. Clone size appears in some rows only: once, few, many, or a class for an expanded clone.

size	V	J	D	DNA	CDR3
-	TRBV7-2	TRBJ2-1	-	TGTGCCAGCAGCTTAGATCTACAGGGGAGGAATGAGCAGTTCTTC	CASSLDLQGRNEQFF
-	TRBV19	TRBJ2-2	TRBD1	TGTGCCACTTGGGGACAGGGCGACACCGGGGAGCTGTTTTTT	CATWGQGDTGELFF
-	TRBV20-1	TRBJ2-7	TRBD1	TGCAGTGCTAGGCGCCGGGACAGGGTCTACGAGCAGTACTTC	CSARRRDRVYEQYF
-	TRBV7-2	TRBJ2-5	TRBD2	TGTGCGAGAAGGCGTCTAGCGGGAGCCCAAGAGACCCAGTACTTC	CARRRLAGAQETQYF
few	TRBV28	TRBJ1-1	-	TGTGCCAGCAGTTTTCGCCCCAGGGGGAACACTGAAGCTTTCTTT	CASSFRPRGNTEAFF
-	TRBV9	TRBJ2-5	TRBD2	TGTGCCAGCAGCTCTATGAGGGAGGGCCTGGAGACCCAGTACTTC	CASSSMREGLETQYF
-	TRBV25-1	TRBJ2-7	TRBD2	TGTGCCAGCGTCCGATTGATTCCCGCTAGCGGGAGTACGTACGAGCAGTACTTC	CASVRLIPASGSTYEQYF
-	TRBV20-1	TRBJ2-7	-	TGCAGTGCTCACCACCGGGACTTAGCCTACGAGCAGTACTTC	CSAHHRDLAYEQYF
many	TRBV20-1	TRBJ2-7	-	TGCAGTGCTAGAGAAGGCGGGTACCTTACGGAACAGTACTTC	CSAREGGYLTEQYF
many	TRBV10-3	TRBJ2-2	-	TGTGCCATCGGAGGACTCCTAGAGGCCGGGGAGCTGTTTTTT	CAIGGLLEAGELFF
few	TRBV6-2/TRBV6-3	TRBJ1-6	-	TGTGCCAGCAGACGTCCTGAGGGGGTCTCCTATAATTCACCCCTCCACTTT	CASRRPEGVSYNSPLHF
-	TRBV15	TRBJ1-6	TRBD1	TGTGCCACCAGCTTTAGGACAGGGCCTAATTCACCCCTCCACTTT	CATSFRTGPNSPLHF
few	TRBV5-4	TRBJ2-2	-	TGTGCCAGCAGCTGGCGGGGCACCGGGGAGCTGTTTTTT	CASSWRGTGELFF
many	TRBV6-5	TRBJ2-7	-	TGTGCCAGCAGTTACACGGGAGCCCTCGAGCAGTACTTC	CASSYTGALEQYF
few	TRBV10-3	TRBJ1-4	TRBD1	TGTGCCATCAGGGACGATACAGGGGAGGTTGAAAAACTGTTTTTT	CAIRDDTGEVEKLFF
many	TRBV7-2	TRBJ2-5	TRBD1	TGTGCCAGCAGCTCCCCAGACAGGGGGCTGGGGGAGACCCAGTACTTC	CASSSPDRGLGETQYF
-	TRBV28	TRBJ1-2	TRBD1	TGTGCCAGCAGAACGACAGGGGGGTGGACTAACTATGGCTACACCTTC	CASRTTGGWTNYGYTF
many	TRBV6-1	TRBJ2-5	-	TGTGCCAGCAGGCCAGGACAGTGGGGGGAGACCCAGTACTTC	CASRPGQWGETQYF
-	TRBV20-1	TRBJ1-1	-	TGCAGTGCTGGTCGAGGGGTGACCACTGAAGCTTTCTTT	CSAGRGVTTEAFF
few	TRBV7-2	TRBJ1-6	-	TGTGCCAGCAGCTTAGTCGCCGATAGTCGACAGCACTTT	CASSLVADSRQHF
many	TRBV20-1	TRBJ2-7	TRBD2	TGCAGTGCTAGACTAGCGGGGGTTTCCTACGAGCAGTACTTC	CSARLAGVSYEQYF
few	TRBV28	TRBJ1-5	-	TGTGCCAGCAGTTTATTACAGGGTGTTCAGCCCCAGCATTTT	CASSLLQGVQPQHF
few	TRBV7-2	TRBJ2-2	-	TGTGCCAGCAGCTCCCCGACAGCAAGCAGCACCGGGGAGCTGTTTTTT	CASSSPTASSTGELFF
many	TRBV5-4	TRBJ2-7	TRBD2	TGTGCCAGCAGCTTCGGGACTAGGCGTTACGAGCAGTACTTC	CASSFGTRRYEQYF
many	TRBV29-1	TRBJ1-1	TRBD1	TGCAGCGTAAGGACAGGGGACACTGAAGCTTTCTTT	CSVRTGDTEAFF
many	TRBV20-1	TRBJ2-5	TRBD2	TGCAGTGCTACTACCGGGACTAGCGGCCAAGAGACCCAGTACTTC	CSATTGTSGQETQYF
many	TRBV7-2	TRBJ2-5	-	TGTGCCAGCAGCAGACAGCTGTACCAAGAGACCCAGTACTTC	CASSRQLYQETQYF
many	TRBV20-1	TRBJ1-6	-	TGCAGTGCTAGAGTATCTGACAGAGGCTCCTATAATTCACCCCTCCACTTT	CSARVSDRGSYNSPLHF
many	TRBV4-1	TRBJ2-5	TRBD2	TGCGCCAGCAGCCACGTGACTAGCCGGGAGACCCAGTACTTC	CASSHVTSRETQYF
-	TRBV12-3/TRBV12-4	TRBJ2-2	TRBD1	TGTGCCAGCACTAGGACAGGGATGATTCTACGGGAGCTGTTTTTT	CASTRTGMILRELFF
-	TRBV29-1	TRBJ1-3	-	TGCAGCGTTGAAAGACAGGTCGGAACGAGCTCTGGAAACACCATATATTTT	CSVERQVGTSSGNTIYF
few	TRBV2	TRBJ1-4	TRBD1	TGTGCCAGCAGAATCGGGACAGGGGGCGGGGAAAAACTGTTTTTT	CASRIGTGGGEKLFF
many	TRBV6-1	TRBJ2-5	TRBD2	TGTGCCATTCGTAGCGGGGGCTTGGAGACCCAGTACTTC	CAIRSGGLETQYF
many	TRBV7-2	TRBJ1-2	-	TGTGCCAGCAGCCCCTGGGCTCGGGGCTACACCTTC	CASSPWARGYTF
few	TRBV12-3/TRBV12-4	TRBJ2-5	TRBD2	TGTGCCAGCAGTTTAGGGCGCGGGAGTTGGGAGACCCAGTACTTC	CASSLGRGSWETQYF
few	TRBV11-2	TRBJ2-7	TRBD1	TGTGCCAGCAGTTACTCGAGACCGGGACAGTTCTACGAGCAGTACTTC	CASSYSRPGQFYEQYF
few	TRBV28	TRBJ2-7	-	TGTGCCAGCAGTTCTCCGACACAGGGATACGAGCAGTACTTC	CASSSPTQGYEQYF
-	TRBV7-2	TRBJ1-6	TRBD1	TGTGCCAGCAGCTCCCGGACAGGGGGGATCTCGTCACCCCTCCACTTT	CASSSRTGGISSPLHF
-	TRBV9	TRBJ2-5	TRBD2	TGTGCCAGCAGCCAACTGCCGGGACTAGCGGGACGAGAGACCCAGTACTTC	CASSQLPGLAGRETQYF
-	TRBV7-7	TRBJ2-7	-	TGTGCCAGCAGCACCGGGGCAGACTCCTACGAGCAGTACTTC	CASSTGADSYEQYF
few	TRBV29-1	TRBJ1-1	-	TGCAGCGTTCAGGGCGACGCGAACACTGAAGCTTTCTTT	CSVQGDANTEAFF
many	TRBV5-1	TRBJ2-7	-	TGCGCCAGCAGCTTGGCCGGGGGCTCAATGCAGTACTTC	CASSLAGGSMQYF
few	TRBV7-8	TRBJ1-4	TRBD1	TGTGCCAGCAGCTTATTTACGGGACAGAAGAATGAAAAACTGTTTTTT	CASSLFTGQKNEKLFF
-	TRBV19	TRBJ2-5	TRBD2	TGTGCCAGTAGTATAGATCTAGCGGAACAAGAGACCCAGTACTTC	CASSIDLAEQETQYF
many	TRBV4-3	TRBJ1-5	-	TGCGCCAGCAGCCAATCCCCCTTCGAGCCCCAGCATTTT	CASSQSPFEPQHF
-	TRBV6-1	TRBJ2-7	-	TGTGCCACCACAAGGGTCGGGACGGCGTCCTACGAGCAGTACTTC	CATTRVGTASYEQYF
few	TRBV5-4	TRBJ2-7	-	TGTGCCAGCAGCTTGAAGGGGTCCGAGCAGTACTTC	CASSLKGSEQYF
few	TRBV12-3/TRBV12-4	TRBJ2-5	TRBD1	TGTGCCAGCAGCTGGGACAGGGATGTTCAGACCCAGTACTTC	CASSWDRDVQTQYF